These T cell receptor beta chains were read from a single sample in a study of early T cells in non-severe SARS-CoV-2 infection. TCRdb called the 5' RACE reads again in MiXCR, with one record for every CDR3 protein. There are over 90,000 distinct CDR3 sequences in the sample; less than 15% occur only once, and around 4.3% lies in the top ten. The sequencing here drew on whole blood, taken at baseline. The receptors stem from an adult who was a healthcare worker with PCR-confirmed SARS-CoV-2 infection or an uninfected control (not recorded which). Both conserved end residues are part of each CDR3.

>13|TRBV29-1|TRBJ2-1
CSVLLGDGNEQFF
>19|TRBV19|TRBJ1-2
CASSIEADRRIQGAGGYTF
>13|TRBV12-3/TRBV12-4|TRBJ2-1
CASRVGGANEQFF
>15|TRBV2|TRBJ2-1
CASSQKLAAHNEQFF
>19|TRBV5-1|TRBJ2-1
CASSPTLAGGLSSYNEQFF
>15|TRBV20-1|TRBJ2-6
CSARPPSSGANVLTF
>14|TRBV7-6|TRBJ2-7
CASGFPGPSGEQYF
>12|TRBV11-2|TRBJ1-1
CASSFGRREAFF
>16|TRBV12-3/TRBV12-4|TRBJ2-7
CASSLVLGGDSYEQYF
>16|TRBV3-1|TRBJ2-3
CASSPAGTSGTDTQYF
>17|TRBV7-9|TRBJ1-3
CASSSPPSLIRENTIYF
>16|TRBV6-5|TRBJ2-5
CASSSPAGGLVETQYF
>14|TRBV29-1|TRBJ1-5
CSVVADQGNQPQHF
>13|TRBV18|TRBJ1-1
CASSGAYDTEAFF
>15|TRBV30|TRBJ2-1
CAWSERSLPYNEQFF
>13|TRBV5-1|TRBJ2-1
CASSLGQYNEQFF
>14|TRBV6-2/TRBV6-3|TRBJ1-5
CASSPGGTNQPQHF
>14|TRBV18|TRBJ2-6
CASSPGLGANVLTF
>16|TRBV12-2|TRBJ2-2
CASRVAGTATVGELFF
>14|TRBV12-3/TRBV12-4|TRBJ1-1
CASSFRGRNTEAFF
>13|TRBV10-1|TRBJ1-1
CASSSAGNTEAFF
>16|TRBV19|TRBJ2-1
CASRSDRDGGYNEQFF
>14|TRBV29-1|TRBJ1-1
CSVDPLLTVTEAFF
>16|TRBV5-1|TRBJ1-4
CASSPLPGTRGKKLFF
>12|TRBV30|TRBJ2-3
CACPGGTDTQYF
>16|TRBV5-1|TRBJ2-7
CASSLHPPGGNYEQYF
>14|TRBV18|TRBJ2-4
CASSNDGAKNIQYF
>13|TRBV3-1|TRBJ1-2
CASSPIEGRGYTF
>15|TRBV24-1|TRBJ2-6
CATSDSFSGANVLTF
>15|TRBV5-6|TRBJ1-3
CASSLLQPSGNTIYF
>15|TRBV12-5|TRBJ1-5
CASGSLDRGNQPQHF
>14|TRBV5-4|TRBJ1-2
CASSLGGAGDGYTF
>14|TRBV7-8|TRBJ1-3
CASSLMGLGNTIYF
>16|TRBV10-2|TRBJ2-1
CASSESTSSSYNEQFF
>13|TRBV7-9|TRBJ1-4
CASSLAGREKLFF
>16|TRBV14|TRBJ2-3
CASSQVRGYSTDTQYF
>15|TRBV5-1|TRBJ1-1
CASSLASGTGARGIF
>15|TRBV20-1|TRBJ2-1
CSARILGGGDREQFF
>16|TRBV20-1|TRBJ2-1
CSAPPPAPGRYNEQFF
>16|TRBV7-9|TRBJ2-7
CASSSSGGHSSYEQYF
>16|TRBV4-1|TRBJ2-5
CASSQEGHIGKETQYF
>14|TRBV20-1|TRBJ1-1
CSARRRTMNTEAFF
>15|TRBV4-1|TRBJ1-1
CASSQGLQVNTEAFF
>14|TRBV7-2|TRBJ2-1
CASTGRTYYNEQFF